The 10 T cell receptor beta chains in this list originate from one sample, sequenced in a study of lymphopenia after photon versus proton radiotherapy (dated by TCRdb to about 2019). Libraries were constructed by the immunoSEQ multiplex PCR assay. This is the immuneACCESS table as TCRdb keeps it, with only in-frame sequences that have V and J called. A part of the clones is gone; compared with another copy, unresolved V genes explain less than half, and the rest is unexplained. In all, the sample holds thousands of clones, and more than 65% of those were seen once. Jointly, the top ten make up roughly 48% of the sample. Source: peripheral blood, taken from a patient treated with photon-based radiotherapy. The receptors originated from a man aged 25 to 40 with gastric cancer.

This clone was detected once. DNA of the CDR3: TGTGCCAGCAGTTACTCGGCAGCAGCTAACTATGGCTACACCTTC. It encodes CASSYSAAANYGYTF. V usage is TRBV6-5 and J usage is TRBJ1-2; D unresolved. The CDR3 loop spans 15 amino acids. Germline CDR1 reads MNHEY; CDR2 reads SVGAGI. Trimming removed 0 bases at V and 0 bases at J, with 8 bases between.

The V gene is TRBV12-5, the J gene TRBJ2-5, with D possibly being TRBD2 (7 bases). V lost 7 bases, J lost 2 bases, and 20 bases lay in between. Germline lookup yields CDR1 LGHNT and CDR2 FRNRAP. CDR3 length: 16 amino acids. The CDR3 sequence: CASALGGAKGQETQYF. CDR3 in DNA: TGTGCTAGTGCCCTGGGGGGGGCTAAGGGACAAGAGACCCAGTACTTC.

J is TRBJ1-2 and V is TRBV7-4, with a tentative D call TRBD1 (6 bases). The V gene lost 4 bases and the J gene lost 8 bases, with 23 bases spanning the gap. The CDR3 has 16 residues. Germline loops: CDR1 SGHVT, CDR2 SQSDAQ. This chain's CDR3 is CASSSLGPHRARGYTF. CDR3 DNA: TGTGCCAGCAGCTCCCTGGGGCCCCACAGGGCCAGAGGCTACACCTTC.

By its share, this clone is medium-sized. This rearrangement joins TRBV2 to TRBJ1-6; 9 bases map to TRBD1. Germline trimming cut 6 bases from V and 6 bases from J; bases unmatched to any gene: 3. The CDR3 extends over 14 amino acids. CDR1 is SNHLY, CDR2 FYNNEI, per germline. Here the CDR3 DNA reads TGTGCCAGCAGCGGGGGACAGGGTAATTCACCCCTCCACTTT. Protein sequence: CASSGGQGNSPLHF. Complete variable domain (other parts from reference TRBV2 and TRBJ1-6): EPEVTQTPSHQVTQMGQEVILRCVPISNHLYFYWYRQILGQKVEFLVSFYNNEISEKSEIFDDQFSVERPDGSNFTLKIRSTKLEDSAMYFCASSGGQGNSPLHFGNGTRLTVT.

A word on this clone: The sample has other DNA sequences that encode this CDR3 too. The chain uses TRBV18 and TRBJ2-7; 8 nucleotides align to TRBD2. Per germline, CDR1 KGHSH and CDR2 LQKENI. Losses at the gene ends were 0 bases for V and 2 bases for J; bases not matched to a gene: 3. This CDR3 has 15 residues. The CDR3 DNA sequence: TGTGCCAGCTCACCACCAGCGGGAGCCGCCTACGAGCAGTACTTC. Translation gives CASSPPAGAAYEQYF.

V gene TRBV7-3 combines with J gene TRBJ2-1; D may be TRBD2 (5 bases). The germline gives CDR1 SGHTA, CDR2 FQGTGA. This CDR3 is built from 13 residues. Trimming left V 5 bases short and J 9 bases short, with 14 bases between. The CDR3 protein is CASSPSLGVEQFF. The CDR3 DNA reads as TGTGCCAGCAGCCCCTCGCTCGGGGTTGAGCAGTTCTTC.

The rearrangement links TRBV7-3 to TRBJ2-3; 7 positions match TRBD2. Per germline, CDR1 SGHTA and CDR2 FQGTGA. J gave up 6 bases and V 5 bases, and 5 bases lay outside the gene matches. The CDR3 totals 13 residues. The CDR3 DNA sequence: TGTGCCAGCAGCCCTGGGGGAGGGGATACGCAGTATTTT. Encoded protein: CASSPGGGDTQYF.

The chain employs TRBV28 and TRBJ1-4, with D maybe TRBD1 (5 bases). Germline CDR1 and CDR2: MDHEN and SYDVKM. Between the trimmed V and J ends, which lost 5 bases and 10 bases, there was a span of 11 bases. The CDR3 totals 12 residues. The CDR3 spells CASSPPRGKLFF. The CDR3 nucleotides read TGTGCCAGCAGTCCCCCGAGGGGAAAACTGTTTTTT.

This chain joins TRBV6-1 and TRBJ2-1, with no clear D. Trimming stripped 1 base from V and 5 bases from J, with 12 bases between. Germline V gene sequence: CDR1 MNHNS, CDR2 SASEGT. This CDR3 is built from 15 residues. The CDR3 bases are TGTGCCAGCAGTGAAGATGTAGAGGCTCACAATGAGCAGTTCTTC. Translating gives CASSEDVEAHNEQFF.

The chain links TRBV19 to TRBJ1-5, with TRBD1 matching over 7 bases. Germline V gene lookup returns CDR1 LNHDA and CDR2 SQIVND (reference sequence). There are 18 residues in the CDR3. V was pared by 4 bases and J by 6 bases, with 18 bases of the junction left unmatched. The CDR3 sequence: CASSTGRQGGVVSQPQHF. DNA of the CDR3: TGTGCCAGTAGTACCGGAAGACAGGGAGGTGTGGTGAGTCAGCCCCAGCATTTT.